The 18 T cell receptor beta chains below were found in one sample sequenced in a study of T cells in Graves' hyperthyroidism and ophthalmopathy. From RNA transcripts, TCR beta CDR3 regions were amplified. Initially, a first-round RT-PCR of the TCR CDR3 employed the HTBI primer set. MiXCR was run by TCRdb on the multiplex PCR reads, yielding one entry per CDR3 protein. Seen here are about 640,000 distinct CDR3 sequences, less than 45% observed once, and the top ten hold about 7.2%. Sequenced material: peripheral blood or thyroid tissue (not recorded which). The receptors were gathered from an adult man with Graves' disease, either hyperthyroidism or ophthalmopathy (not recorded which).

The J gene is TRBJ2-7, the V gene TRBV7-9; tentatively, D is TRBD1 (6 bases). The CDR3 length is 13 residues. V was clipped by 3 bases and J by 4 bases, with 10 bases between them. Germline V gene data show CDR1 as SEHNR and CDR2 as FQNEAQ (reference sequence). This CDR3 reads CASSFTDSYEQYF. The CDR3 DNA follows: TGTGCCAGCAGCTTCACGGACAGTTACGAGCAGTACTTC.

This clonotype was seen more than once but under ten times. The rearrangement uses TRBV9 and TRBJ1-1, with 10 bases identical to TRBD1. Trimming cost V 3 bases and J 7 bases; bases outside gene matches: 6. Germline V CDR1 and CDR2: SGDLS, YYNGEE. The CDR3 sequence is 14 residues long. The CDR3 reads CASSAGTGAYEAFF. In DNA, the CDR3 is TGTGCCAGCAGCGCGGGGACAGGGGCATATGAAGCTTTCTTT.

This clonotype was picked up many times. The CDR3 nucleotides read TGTGCCAGCAGCGTAGGGGAGGGCCCCGGTTTCTTT. It yields the protein CASSVGEGPGFF. The chain has TRBV9 and TRBJ1-1; D is unclear. The germline CDR1 and CDR2 sequences are SGDLS and YYNGEE. CDR3 size: 12 residues. The V end lost 0 bases, the J end lost 13 bases, and 13 bases lay between the germline ends.

The genes are TRBV7-9 and TRBJ2-7; 9 bases line up with TRBD1. There are 14 residues in the CDR3. Germline trimming cut 3 bases from V and 9 bases from J; bases unmatched to any gene: 9. The germline CDR1 and CDR2 sequences are SEHNR and FQNEAQ (reference sequence). In nucleotides, the CDR3 is TGTGCCAGCAGCTTCCGGGACAGGGTCAACGGGCAGTACTTC. It encodes CASSFRDRVNGQYF. Full variable domain (rest looked up from reference TRBV7-9 and TRBJ2-7): DTGVSQNPRHKITKRGQNVTFRCDPISEHNRLYWYRQTLGQGPEFLTYFQNEAQLEKSRLLSDRFSAERPKGSFSTLEIQRTEQGDSAMYLCASSFRDRVNGQYFGPGTRLTVT.

This clonotype was recorded many times. The chain joins TRBV10-3 to TRBJ1-3; no clear D. The CDR3 is made up of 12 amino acids. CDR1 ENHRY and CDR2 SYGVKD come from the germline V gene. Trimming cost V 2 bases and J 4 bases, with 3 bases left between them. CDR3 amino acids: CAISELGNTIYF. The CDR3, as DNA: TGTGCCATCAGTGAGCTGGGAAACACCATATATTTT.

This clonotype was found many times. The rearrangement joins TRBV12-3 or TRBV12-4 to TRBJ1-6, with TRBD1 matching 7 bases. J gave up 15 bases and V 3 bases, and 5 bases lay outside the gene matches. The CDR3 is 12 amino acids. In DNA form, the CDR3 reads TGTGCCAGCAGTTTCGCCCAGGGGGTCCTCCACTTT. This sequence encodes CASSFAQGVLHF.

V usage is TRBV7-9 and J usage is TRBJ2-7, with TRBD1 matching over 11 bases. CDR1 is SEHNR, CDR2 FQNEAQ, per germline (reference sequence). V dropped 0 bases and J dropped 6; count of bases not matched to a gene: 1. This CDR3 comprises 14 residues. The CDR3 protein is CASSLAGQGGEQYF. CDR3 sequence (DNA): TGTGCCAGCAGCTTAGCGGGACAGGGGGGCGAGCAGTACTTC.

The chain is built from TRBV7-9 and TRBJ1-5; D not certain. Germline lookup yields CDR1 SEHNR and CDR2 FQNEAQ (reference sequence). CDR3 length: 12 residues. CDR3: CANSLGSQPQHF. The CDR3 DNA follows: TGTGCTAACAGCTTGGGAAGCCAGCCCCAGCATTTT. The whole variable domain, filled in from reference TRBV7-9 and TRBJ1-5, reads DTGVSQNPRHKITKRGQNVTFRCDPISEHNRLYWYRQTLGQGPEFLTYFQNEAQLEKSRLLSDRFSAERPKGSFSTLEIQRTEQGDSAMYLCANSLGSQPQHFGDGTRLSIL.

The chain combines TRBV20-1 with TRBJ2-7, with D perhaps assigned TRBD1 or TRBD2 (5 bases each). Trimming removed 0 bases from V and 0 bases from J, with 12 bases in between. The germline gives CDR1 DFQATT, CDR2 SNEGSKA (reference sequence). This CDR3 has 15 amino acids. CDR3 nucleotides: TGCAGTGCTAGAGACCCCGGGACGGGCTCCTACGAGCAGTACTTC. Translated, it gives CSARDPGTGSYEQYF.

This chain joins TRBV20-1 and TRBJ1-6; D unclear. V was trimmed by 4 bases and J by 4 bases, leaving 17 bases between them. Germline V gene lookup returns CDR1 DFQATT and CDR2 SNEGSKA (reference sequence). The CDR3 is 16 amino acids. The CDR3 DNA reads TGCAGTGCTAAGATCGGACCGCCCCTGTATAATTCACCCCTCCACTTT. Translated, it gives CSAKIGPPLYNSPLHF.

This clonotype was seen once. This chain uses TRBV7-9 with TRBJ2-5, with D possibly matching TRBD1 (6 bases). V lost 5 bases to trimming and J lost 4 bases, with 17 bases between them. The V gene's germline CDR1 is SEHNR and CDR2 FQNEAQ (reference sequence). The CDR3 is made up of 15 amino acids. The CDR3 DNA reads as TGTGCCAGCAGCCCCAGGACAGCGTACCGAGAGACCCAGTACTTC. Its translation is CASSPRTAYRETQYF.

With regard to this clonotype: At one of its ends the junction is not consistent with the germline gene, which may arise from a read error. The rearrangement uses TRBV24-1 and TRBJ2-7; 8 nucleotides match TRBD2. Germline CDR1 is KGHDR and CDR2 is SFDVKD. The CDR3 totals 16 residues. The CDR3 sequence: CASSDLGRVNSYEQYF. The CDR3 region has the DNA TGTGCCAGCAGTGACCTCGGGAGGGTCAACTCCTACGAGCAGTACTTC.

This clonotype has more than one count but fewer than ten. This chain uses TRBV6-1 with TRBJ2-5, with 7 bases aligning to TRBD2. Germline values: CDR1 MNHNS, CDR2 SASEGT. V was pared by 5 bases and J by 4 bases, with 4 bases of the junction left unmatched. The length of the CDR3 is 13 residues. This CDR3 reads CASSPLAAETQYF. CDR3 nucleotide sequence: TGTGCCAGCAGTCCGCTAGCGGCAGAGACCCAGTACTTC.

The sample holds a few counts of this clonotype. The chain links TRBV29-1 to TRBJ2-3; D not resolved. CDR3 size: 11 residues. With 4 bases removed from V and 6 bases from J, the gap between germline ends came to 8 bases. Germline V gene data show CDR1 as SQVTM and CDR2 as ANQGSEA. The CDR3 bases are TGCAGCGTTGCAGATCTTGATACGCAGTATTTT. Protein sequence: CSVADLDTQYF.

Regarding this clonotype: A clone one base away is much larger, so this may be a read error. The J gene is TRBJ1-4, the V gene TRBV6-5; D unresolved. Per germline, CDR1 MNHEY and CDR2 SVGAGI. V lost 8 bases to trimming and J lost 6 bases, with 16 bases between them. This CDR3 comprises 14 residues. The CDR3 sequence is CASCLRPRDEKLFF. The CDR3 nucleotides are TGTGCCAGCTGTTTAAGGCCTCGGGATGAAAAACTGTTTTTT.

The chain links TRBV2 to TRBJ1-2; a possible D gene is TRBD1 (5 bases). CDR1 and CDR2 (germline): SNHLY, FYNNEI. The CDR3 runs 15 residues. The V gene lost 3 bases and the J gene lost 5 bases, with 16 bases spanning the gap. The CDR3 DNA sequence: TGTGCCAGCAGTGAGTTAGGCGTGGGGGAGTATGGCTACACCTTC. Residues: CASSELGVGEYGYTF.

CDR3 DNA sequence: TGTGCCAGCAGTACAGGGGCTCCAGTGAACACTGAAGCTTTCTTT. It translates to CASSTGAPVNTEAFF. J is TRBJ1-1 and V is TRBV7-6; 7 bases map to TRBD1. This CDR3 is built from 15 residues. V shed 6 bases and J 0 bases; nucleotides not matched to a gene: 7. Germline V gene lookup returns CDR1 SGHVS and CDR2 FNYEAQ.

The chain recombines TRBV24-1 with TRBJ2-1; weak D call: TRBD1 (6 bases). The CDR3 sequence is 13 residues long. V lost 8 bases and J 5 bases, leaving 12 bases between the germline ends. Germline CDR1 reads KGHDR; CDR2 reads SFDVKD. Written as DNA, the CDR3 is TGTGCCACCACCGGGGCAGGGGACAATGAGCAGTTCTTC. Encoded protein: CATTGAGDNEQFF.